The 20 T cell receptor beta chains below come from one sample, sequenced in a study of regulatory T cells in long-lasting Graves disease. Specified time point: newly diagnosed GD, antithyroid drugs for less than 3 months. PBMC-extracted RNA yielded the TCR library. Arm-PCR of CDR3 regions and iRepertoire HTBI primers were the basis on which TCR beta libraries were built. TCRdb ran MiXCR on the multiplex PCR reads and lists one entry per CDR3 protein. The repertoire holds a few hundred thousand distinct CDR3 sequences, with 12% as singletons. This sample also appeared in a second study, on T cells in Graves' hyperthyroidism and ophthalmopathy.

Sequencing used peripheral blood mononuclear cells (PBMCs), obtained at new diagnosis, from a patient treated with antithyroid drugs. The receptors were gathered from a woman under 30 with Graves disease.

On this clonotype: A single base separates this from a much larger clone, so it may be a read error. The chain uses TRBV6-1 and TRBJ2-1; D is unclear. V was cut by 8 bases and J by 0 bases, with 14 bases left in between. The length of the CDR3 is 15 residues. Germline lookup yields CDR1 MNHNS and CDR2 SASEGT. CDR3 DNA: TGTGCCAGCCATGAGACCGGCCCCTCCTACAATGAGCAGTTCTTC. Amino acid sequence: CASHETGPSYNEQFF.

This clonotype has ten or more counts. The V call is TRBV5-1, the J call TRBJ2-7; 8 bases map to TRBD1. The CDR3 runs to 16 residues. Germline CDR1 and CDR2: SGHRS and YFSETQ. V was clipped by 5 bases and J by 2 bases; unmatched bases: 12. The CDR3 here is CASRRQGNSQTYEQYF. In DNA form, the CDR3 reads TGCGCCAGCAGGAGACAGGGGAATTCCCAAACCTACGAGCAGTACTTC.

The chain links TRBV2 to TRBJ2-3; 8 bases map to TRBD2. Trimming at V came to 8 bases and at J to 8 bases, leaving 6 bases not matched to a gene. CDR1 and CDR2 (germline): SNHLY, FYNNEI. This CDR3 has 12 residues. The CDR3 region has the DNA TGTGCCAGCGGGACTAGTCGGGGTACGCAGTATTTT. Translation: CASGTSRGTQYF. The full variable domain, with the rest looked up from reference TRBV2 and TRBJ2-3, is EPEVTQTPSHQVTQMGQEVILRCVPISNHLYFYWYRQILGQKVEFLVSFYNNEISEKSEIFDDQFSVERPDGSNFTLKIRSTKLEDSAMYFCASGTSRGTQYFGPGTRLTVL.

This chain links TRBV5-6 with TRBJ2-5; possibly TRBD1 or TRBD2 for D (5 bases each). This CDR3 region has 17 residues. V dropped 4 bases and J dropped 2 bases, with 21 bases sitting between them. Germline V gene data show CDR1 as SGHDT and CDR2 as YYEEEE. The CDR3 is CASSPPPGSGTQETQYF. The CDR3 DNA follows: TGTGCCAGCAGCCCACCCCCGGGATCAGGGACGCAAGAGACCCAGTACTTC.

This clonotype appeared many times. The chain employs TRBV6-1 and TRBJ2-5; D is uncertain. Germline V gene lookup returns CDR1 MNHNS and CDR2 SASEGT. The CDR3 loop spans 13 amino acids. V was trimmed by 8 bases and J by 2 bases, leaving 12 bases between them. The CDR3 loop is CASSRPDQETQYF. CDR3 bases: TGTGCCAGCTCCAGGCCAGATCAAGAGACCCAGTACTTC.

This clonotype occurred a few times. The chain couples TRBV12-3 or TRBV12-4 to TRBJ2-1; the match to TRBD2 covers 11 bases. V dropped 7 bases and J dropped 6; count of bases not matched to a gene: 11. This CDR3 contains 16 residues. This CDR3 is CASIPPGLAGVNEQFF. CDR3 nucleotide sequence: TGTGCCAGCATCCCCCCTGGACTAGCGGGTGTCAATGAGCAGTTCTTC.

This clonotype was detected ten times or more. One base separates it from a far larger clone, so it is likely a read error. The chain carries TRBV25-1 and TRBJ2-5; D is ambiguous. This CDR3 is 11 amino acids long. Germline loops: CDR1 MGHDK, CDR2 SYGVNS. This CDR3 is CACSPQETQYF. The CDR3 DNA follows: TGTGCCTGCAGCCCCCAAGAGACCCAGTACTTC. The full variable domain, completed using reference TRBV25-1 and TRBJ2-5, is EADIYQTPRYLVIGTGKKITLECSQTMGHDKMYWYQQDPGMELHLIHYSYGVNSTEKGDLSSESTVSRIRTEHFPLTLESARPSHTSQYLCACSPQETQYFGPGTRLLVL.

Many counts were recorded for this clonotype. The chain couples TRBV4-1 to TRBJ1-5; TRBD1 agrees at 7 bases. Losses at the gene ends were 2 bases for V and 1 base for J; bases not matched to a gene: 11. This CDR3 has 18 residues. Germline assignment: CDR1 MGHRA and CDR2 YSYEKL. The CDR3 nucleotides read TGCGCCAGCAGCCAATCAAAGTTGGGGACAGCCAGCAATCAGCCCCAGCATTTT. This codes for CASSQSKLGTASNQPQHF.

The chain couples TRBV7-9 to TRBJ1-2, with D uncertain. The germline V gene encodes CDR1 SEHNR and CDR2 FQNEAQ (reference sequence). V lost 5 bases and J lost 4, with 14 bases in between. CDR3 length: 14 amino acids. The CDR3 bases are TGTGCCAGCAGCCGACTGGGGTCCGCCTATGGCTACACCTTC. It encodes CASSRLGSAYGYTF.

This clonotype was counted at least ten times. The J gene is TRBJ2-7, the V gene TRBV28; TRBD1 might be the D (5 bases). This CDR3 region has 16 residues. Trimming pared 1 base from V and 0 bases from J, leaving 13 bases between. Germline loops: CDR1 MDHEN, CDR2 SYDVKM. CDR3 loop: CASSLSGLTRSYEQYF. The DNA of the CDR3 is TGTGCCAGCAGTTTATCAGGGCTCACCCGCTCCTACGAGCAGTACTTC.

This clonotype was counted at least ten times. V and J are TRBV19 and TRBJ1-2; 10 nucleotides line up with TRBD1. The V gene end was trimmed by 4 bases and the J gene end by 4 bases; junction bases not matched to a gene: 3. The CDR3 totals 14 residues. CDR1 is LNHDA, CDR2 SQIVND, per germline (reference sequence). CDR3 loop: CASSRTGGSYGYTF. CDR3 nucleotide sequence: TGTGCCAGTAGTAGGACAGGGGGAAGCTATGGCTACACCTTC.

This clonotype has a handful of counts. The chain couples TRBV20-1 to TRBJ2-3, with a tentative D call TRBD1 (5 bases). Trimming took 4 bases from V and 0 from J, leaving 14 bases between them. CDR1 and CDR2 from the germline V gene are DFQATT and SNEGSKA (reference sequence). CDR3 size: 15 residues. The chain's CDR3 is CSANPHRISTDTQYF. The CDR3 coding sequence is TGCAGTGCTAACCCCCACAGGATCAGCACAGATACGCAGTATTTT.

This clonotype was detected many times. The chain carries TRBV5-1 and TRBJ2-3, with 12 bases matching TRBD2. The ends lost 4 bases at V and 6 bases at J; junction bases unmatched: 12. Per the germline V gene, CDR1 is SGHRS and CDR2 is YFSETQ. This CDR3 spans 17 amino acids. In DNA, the CDR3 is TGCGCCAGCAGCGACGGACTAGCGGGGCAACTGGCCGATACGCAGTATTTT. Translated, it gives CASSDGLAGQLADTQYF.

This clonotype was counted at least ten times. The chain joins TRBV6-2 or TRBV6-3 to TRBJ2-3; D unresolved. Trimming removed 3 bases from V and 2 bases from J, with 6 bases in between. From germline, CDR1 is MNHEY and CDR2 SVGEGT. This CDR3 is 13 amino acids long. The CDR3 region has the DNA TGTGCCAGCAGTTATACGTACACAGATACGCAGTATTTT. It encodes CASSYTYTDTQYF.

This clonotype was picked up a small number of times. Because the CDR3 is missing its conserved closing phenylalanine or tryptophan, this is likely a read error. The chain carries TRBV7-9 and TRBJ2-7; D gene ambiguous. Germline values: CDR1 SEHNR, CDR2 FQNEAQ (reference sequence). The CDR3 runs to 13 residues. Trimming stripped 3 bases from V and 3 bases from J, with 9 bases between. This CDR3 reads CASSFADYYEQYL. The CDR3 DNA reads as TGTGCCAGCAGCTTCGCGGATTACTACGAGCAGTACCTC.

This clonotype was observed at least ten times. The chain joins TRBV6-2 or TRBV6-3 to TRBJ2-2; TRBD2 aligns across 7 bases. V lost 4 bases to trimming and J lost 1 base; unmatched junction nucleotides: 9. Germline V lookup: CDR1 MNHEY, CDR2 SVGEGT. This CDR3 is built from 17 residues. The CDR3 bases are TGTGCCAGCAGTTTTGAAGCGGGAAGGCTGAACACCGGGGAGCTGTTTTTT. This gives the protein CASSFEAGRLNTGELFF.

This clonotype was counted many times. The rearrangement links TRBV4-3 to TRBJ1-5; 8 positions agree with TRBD1. J lost 7 bases, V lost 0 bases, and 8 bases had no gene match. The CDR3 spans 16 residues. Germline assignment: CDR1 LGHNA and CDR2 YSLEER. As DNA, the CDR3 is TGCGCCAGCAGCCAAGAGTTCGGACAGGGAGCCCAGCCCCAGCATTTT. It yields the protein CASSQEFGQGAQPQHF.

The J gene is TRBJ2-2, the V gene TRBV7-3; 10 bases map to TRBD2. V shed 0 bases, J shed 10 bases, and the junction held 11 bases outside the gene matches. CDR1 and CDR2 from the germline V gene are SGHTA and FQGTGA. CDR3 length: 17 amino acids. Here the CDR3 DNA reads TGTGCCAGCAGCTTAACTTCCCGGGGAACTAGCGGGACGGAGCTGTTTTTT. This codes for CASSLTSRGTSGTELFF.

This clonotype was counted only a few times. The rearrangement uses TRBV7-3 and TRBJ2-1; tentatively, D is TRBD2 (6 bases). V was shortened by 2 bases and J by 10 bases, with 12 bases between the two germline ends. The CDR3 totals 13 residues. CDR1 and CDR2 (germline): SGHTA, FQGTGA. The CDR3 sequence: CASSLGGWQEQFF. The CDR3 DNA is TGTGCCAGCAGCTTAGGGGGGTGGCAAGAGCAGTTCTTC.

This clonotype was found many times. The gene calls are TRBV29-1 and TRBJ1-2; D is ambiguous. The length of the CDR3 is 13 residues. V was pared by 6 bases and J by 5 bases, with 16 bases between. Germline loops: CDR1 SQVTM, CDR2 ANQGSEA. CDR3 DNA sequence: TGCAGCGTGGACTCGGACGGCGGTTATGGCTACACCTTC. It specifies CSVDSDGGYGYTF.